Below, 18 T cell receptor beta chains from the same sample are listed, as sequenced in a study of blood T cell repertoires in COVID-19. Profiled with immunoSEQ multiplex PCR; TCRdb holds only in-frame clones, not every one. Counted here are about 240,000 clones, approximately 84% occurring once; the ten biggest clones make up less than 4%. Sequencing input: PBMCs or T cells enriched from blood (not recorded which). The receptors were gathered from a woman aged 40 to 50 with acute COVID-19.

The gene calls are TRBV5-1 and TRBJ2-1; D is uncertain. Trimming cost V 0 bases and J 5 bases, with 12 bases left between them. CDR1 is SGHRS and CDR2 is YFSETQ in the germline V gene. This CDR3 comprises 15 residues. The CDR3 spells CASSLAGASNNEQFF. The CDR3 nucleotides are TGCGCCAGCAGCTTGGCCGGAGCGAGTAACAATGAGCAGTTCTTC.

The chain couples TRBV3-1 (or the pseudogene TRBV3-2) to TRBJ2-1, with no clear D. Trimming left V 0 bases short and J 0 bases short, with 12 bases between. Germline CDR1 and CDR2: LGHDT and YNNKEL (reference sequence). This CDR3 comprises 17 residues. CDR3 nucleotides: TGTGCCAGCAGCCAAGATTTAAGGCGGAGCTCCTACAATGAGCAGTTCTTC. Residues: CASSQDLRRSSYNEQFF.

The V and J genes are TRBV4-1 and TRBJ2-7; 9 bases agree with TRBD1. There are 16 residues in the CDR3. The V gene's germline CDR1 is MGHRA and CDR2 YSYEKL. J gave up 3 bases and V 0 bases, and 6 bases lay outside the gene matches. CDR3 region: CASSQEIRTGDYEQYF. CDR3 nucleotides: TGCGCCAGCAGCCAAGAGATCAGGACAGGGGACTACGAGCAGTACTTC.

This clone was counted only a few times. This rearrangement joins TRBV2 to TRBJ2-7, with 15 bases that match TRBD2. The CDR3 has 16 residues. Trimming removed 6 bases from V and 2 bases from J; junction bases left unmatched: 5. CDR1 and CDR2 (germline): SNHLY, FYNNEI. The CDR3 DNA reads TGTGCCAGCAGGGGACTAGCGGGAGGCGGACCCTACGAGCAGTACTTC. Residues: CASRGLAGGGPYEQYF.

The chain recombines TRBV6-5 with TRBJ2-1, with TRBD1 matching 11 bases. This CDR3 has 15 residues. The germline gives CDR1 MNHEY, CDR2 SVGAGI. The V gene end was trimmed by 6 bases and the J gene end by 3 bases; junction bases not matched to a gene: 4. CDR3 DNA sequence: TGTGCCAGCAGAGGACAGGGGGCTAACTACAATGAGCAGTTCTTC. This encodes CASRGQGANYNEQFF.

The rearrangement uses TRBV2 and TRBJ1-2; 9 nucleotides align to TRBD1. The length of the CDR3 is 13 residues. In germline, CDR1 is SNHLY, CDR2 FYNNEI. V shed 4 bases, J shed 4 bases, and the junction held 1 base outside the gene matches. CDR3: CASSGQGVYGYTF. The DNA of the CDR3 is TGTGCCAGCAGTGGACAGGGGGTCTATGGCTACACCTTC. Drawing the rest from reference TRBV2 and TRBJ1-2, the complete variable domain is EPEVTQTPSHQVTQMGQEVILRCVPISNHLYFYWYRQILGQKVEFLVSFYNNEISEKSEIFDDQFSVERPDGSNFTLKIRSTKLEDSAMYFCASSGQGVYGYTFGSGTRLTVV.

V usage is TRBV6-5 and J usage is TRBJ1-1; 8 bases line up with TRBD1. Germline V lookup: CDR1 MNHEY, CDR2 SVGAGI. The CDR3 runs 15 residues. V shed 0 bases and J 1 base; nucleotides not matched to a gene: 1. CDR3 bases: TGTGCCAGCAGTTACTCTCAGGGGGCGAACACTGAAGCTTTCTTT. This gives the protein CASSYSQGANTEAFF.

The chain has TRBV12-3 or TRBV12-4 and TRBJ1-1; D possibly corresponds to TRBD1 (5 bases). The CDR3 is made up of 12 amino acids. Trimming removed 2 bases from V and 10 bases from J, with 11 bases in between. The CDR3 loop is CASSLSGLGAFF. Written as DNA, the CDR3 is TGTGCCAGCAGTTTATCAGGGTTGGGAGCTTTCTTT.

The rearrangement uses TRBV5-1 and TRBJ2-7; TRBD1 matches at 7 bases. From germline, CDR1 is SGHRS and CDR2 YFSETQ. Germline trimming cut 1 base from V and 7 bases from J; bases unmatched to any gene: 11. The length of the CDR3 is 15 residues. CDR3 DNA: TGCGCCAGCAGCTTGCGGTCGTCAGGGACAGCTGAGCAGTACTTC. Translating gives CASSLRSSGTAEQYF.

The chain recombines TRBV11-3 with TRBJ2-1; 8 bases agree with TRBD2. CDR3 size: 16 residues. V lost 0 bases to trimming and J lost 6 bases; unmatched junction nucleotides: 7. The V gene's germline CDR1 is SGHNT and CDR2 YENEEA. The CDR3 here is CASSLDNSGTGNEQFF. The DNA of the CDR3 is TGTGCCAGCAGCTTAGACAATAGCGGGACGGGCAATGAGCAGTTCTTC.

The J gene is TRBJ1-2, the V gene TRBV12-2; TRBD1, the D gene given by the table, was not confirmed from the DNA. TRBV12-2 has pseudogene status. This CDR3 comprises 14 residues. The CDR3 loop is CASRLFDRSQYSTF. CDR3 bases: TGTGCAAGTCGCCTATTCGACAGGTCCCAGTATAGCACCTTC.

The chain couples TRBV12-5 to TRBJ2-7, with no clear D. Germline CDR1 LGHNT, CDR2 FRNRAP. The V end lost 0 bases, the J end lost 1 base, and 10 bases lay between the germline ends. CDR3 length: 15 amino acids. The CDR3 here is CASGLVASASYEQYF. Written as DNA, the CDR3 is TGTGCTAGTGGTTTGGTAGCCAGCGCATCCTACGAGCAGTACTTC.

The chain has TRBV11-2 and TRBJ2-1, with TRBD1 matching 7 bases. CDR1 and CDR2 from the germline V gene are SGHAT and FQNNGV. The CDR3 spans 13 residues. With 6 bases clipped from V and 5 bases from J, the junction kept 4 bases outside the gene matches. This CDR3 is CASRRGTDNEQFF. In DNA form, the CDR3 reads TGTGCCAGCAGACGAGGGACAGACAATGAGCAGTTCTTC.

The J gene is TRBJ2-3, the V gene TRBV9; TRBD1 agrees at 9 bases. Germline V gives CDR1 SGDLS, CDR2 YYNGEE. The V segment lost 7 bases and the J segment 2 bases; nucleotides outside the gene matches: 5. There are 14 residues in the CDR3. In DNA form, the CDR3 reads TGTGCCAGCTGTCGGACAGGGGACACAGATACGCAGTATTTT. Residues: CASCRTGDTDTQYF.

The rearrangement uses TRBV19 and TRBJ1-2; D uncertain. Germline-derived CDR1 and CDR2 are LNHDA and SQIVND (reference sequence). The V gene lost 1 base and the J gene lost 4 bases, with 13 bases spanning the gap. This CDR3 has 15 amino acids. The CDR3 coding sequence is TGTGCCAGTAGTATAGGCTCCCTCGGGGTCTATGGCTACACCTTC. It encodes CASSIGSLGVYGYTF.

The chain uses TRBV5-1 and TRBJ2-7; maybe TRBD2 (5 bases). The CDR3 contains 14 residues. Trimming removed 4 bases from V and 4 bases from J, with 15 bases in between. CDR1 and CDR2 (germline): SGHRS, YFSETQ. The CDR3 nucleotides read TGCGCCAGCAGCGGAGGAGCAGGCCGGTACGAGCAGTACTTC. As protein: CASSGGAGRYEQYF.

The chain is built from TRBV7-9 and TRBJ1-1; maybe TRBD1 (6 bases). The CDR3 runs to 13 residues. Germline V gene sequence: CDR1 SEHNR, CDR2 FQNEAQ (reference sequence). V was pared by 5 bases and J by 7 bases, with 14 bases between. For the CDR3, the DNA is TGTGCCAGCAGCCAGCCTACAGGGCATGAAGCTTTCTTT. This encodes CASSQPTGHEAFF. The complete variable domain, with remaining parts taken from reference TRBV7-9 and TRBJ1-1, reads DTGVSQNPRHKITKRGQNVTFRCDPISEHNRLYWYRQTLGQGPEFLTYFQNEAQLEKSRLLSDRFSAERPKGSFSTLEIQRTEQGDSAMYLCASSQPTGHEAFFGQGTRLTVV.

The chain combines TRBV3-1 (or the pseudogene TRBV3-2) with TRBJ1-1; D remains unclear. The ends were cut back, 1 base at V and 2 bases at J, with 8 bases in the middle. This CDR3 spans 14 amino acids. CDR1 and CDR2 from the germline V gene are LGHDT and YNNKEL (reference sequence). The CDR3 bases are TGTGCCAGCAGCCAAGGGGAGAGTAACACTGAAGCTTTCTTT. This codes for CASSQGESNTEAFF.